This T cell receptor beta chain was sequenced for a study of shared clonotypes between healthy human individuals. Study-wide points: Genetic and exposure-history diversity was limited by the small donor number. Inspection by rarefaction showed sorted-subset sequencing to be incomplete despite large depth.

About this clone itself: Its antigen is unidentified.

Only in-frame clones appear in the TCRdb table, and some are missing; sequencing was by immunoSEQ multiplex PCR. There are about 340,000 clones in the sample; less than 85% occur only once, and about 10% lies in the top ten. The healthy adult donors were HIV-negative and reported no recent acute infections or vaccinations. A CD45RA+ naive subset and a CD45RA-negative memory subset were split from CD4+ cells. V was trimmed by 3 bases and J by 2 bases, leaving 14 bases between them. The CDR3 consists of 15 residues. Germline assignment: CDR1 SGHTA and CDR2 FQGTGA. The V and J genes are TRBV7-3 and TRBJ2-7, with unresolved D. Sequenced sample: memory CD4+ T cells sorted from blood. The subset was: CD45RA-negative fraction. This sequence originates from a man aged 25 to 45 in good health. The chain's CDR3 is CASSLGPGVAYEQYF. CDR3 in DNA: TGTGCCAGCAGCTTGGGTCCGGGCGTGGCCTACGAGCAGTACTTC.